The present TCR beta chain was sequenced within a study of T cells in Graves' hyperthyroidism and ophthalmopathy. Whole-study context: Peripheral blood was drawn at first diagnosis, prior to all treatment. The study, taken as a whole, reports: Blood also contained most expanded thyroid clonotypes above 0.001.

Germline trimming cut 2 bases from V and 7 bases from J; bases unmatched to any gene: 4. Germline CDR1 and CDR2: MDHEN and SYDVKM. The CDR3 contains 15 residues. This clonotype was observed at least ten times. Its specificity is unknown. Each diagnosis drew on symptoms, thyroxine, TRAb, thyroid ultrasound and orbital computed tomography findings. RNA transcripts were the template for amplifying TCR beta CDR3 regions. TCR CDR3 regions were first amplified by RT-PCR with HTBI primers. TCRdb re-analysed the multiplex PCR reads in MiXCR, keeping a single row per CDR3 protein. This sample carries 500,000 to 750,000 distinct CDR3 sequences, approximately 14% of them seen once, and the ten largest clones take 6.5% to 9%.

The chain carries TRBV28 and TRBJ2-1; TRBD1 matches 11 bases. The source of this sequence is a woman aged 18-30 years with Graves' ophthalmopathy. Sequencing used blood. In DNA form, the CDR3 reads TGTGCCAGCAGTTTAGGCGGGACAGGGGGTAATGAGCAGTTCTTC. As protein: CASSLGGTGGNEQFF.